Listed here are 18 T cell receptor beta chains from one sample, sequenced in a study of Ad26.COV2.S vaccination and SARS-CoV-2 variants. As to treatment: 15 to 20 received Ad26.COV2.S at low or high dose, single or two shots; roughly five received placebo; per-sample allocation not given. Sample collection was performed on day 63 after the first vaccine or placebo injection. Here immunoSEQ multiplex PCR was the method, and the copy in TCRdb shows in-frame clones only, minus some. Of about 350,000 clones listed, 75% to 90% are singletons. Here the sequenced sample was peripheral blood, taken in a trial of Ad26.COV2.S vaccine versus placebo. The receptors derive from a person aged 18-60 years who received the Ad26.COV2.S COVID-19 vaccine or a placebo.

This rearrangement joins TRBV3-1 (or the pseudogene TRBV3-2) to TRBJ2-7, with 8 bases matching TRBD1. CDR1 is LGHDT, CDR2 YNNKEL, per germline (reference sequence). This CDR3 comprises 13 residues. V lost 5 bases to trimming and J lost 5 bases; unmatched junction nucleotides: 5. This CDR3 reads CASSSRQGNEQYF. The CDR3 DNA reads TGTGCCAGCAGCTCACGACAGGGGAACGAGCAGTACTTC.

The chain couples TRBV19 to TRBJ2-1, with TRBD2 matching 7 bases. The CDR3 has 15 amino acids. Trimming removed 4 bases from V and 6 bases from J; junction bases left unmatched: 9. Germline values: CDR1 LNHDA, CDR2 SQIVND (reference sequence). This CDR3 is CASSTLQTSANEQFF. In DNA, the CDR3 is TGTGCCAGTAGTACCCTACAAACTAGCGCCAATGAGCAGTTCTTC. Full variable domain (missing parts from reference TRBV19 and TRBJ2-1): DGGITQSPKYLFRKEGQNVTLSCEQNLNHDAMYWYRQDPGQGLRLIYYSQIVNDFQKGDIAEGYSVSREKKESFPLTVTSAQKNPTAFYLCASSTLQTSANEQFFGPGTRLTVL.

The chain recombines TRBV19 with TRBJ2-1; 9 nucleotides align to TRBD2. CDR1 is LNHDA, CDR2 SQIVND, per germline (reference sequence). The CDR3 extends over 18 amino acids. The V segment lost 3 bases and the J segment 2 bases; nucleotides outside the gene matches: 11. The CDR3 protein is CASSIFPSAGGTYNEQFF. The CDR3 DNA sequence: TGTGCCAGTAGTATCTTCCCGTCGGCGGGAGGGACCTACAATGAGCAGTTCTTC.

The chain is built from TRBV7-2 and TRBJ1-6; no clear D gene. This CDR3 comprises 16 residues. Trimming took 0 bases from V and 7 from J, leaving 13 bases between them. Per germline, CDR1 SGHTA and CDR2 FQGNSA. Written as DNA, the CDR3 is TGTGCCAGCAGCTTAGCGCAGAGGACGGTGAATTCACCCCTCCACTTT. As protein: CASSLAQRTVNSPLHF.

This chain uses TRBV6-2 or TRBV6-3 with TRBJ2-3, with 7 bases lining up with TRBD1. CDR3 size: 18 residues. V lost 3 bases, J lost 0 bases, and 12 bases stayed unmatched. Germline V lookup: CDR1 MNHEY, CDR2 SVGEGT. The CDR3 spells CASSYRGQVAPSTDTQYF. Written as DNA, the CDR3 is TGTGCCAGCAGTTATCGAGGACAGGTCGCACCTAGCACAGATACGCAGTATTTT.

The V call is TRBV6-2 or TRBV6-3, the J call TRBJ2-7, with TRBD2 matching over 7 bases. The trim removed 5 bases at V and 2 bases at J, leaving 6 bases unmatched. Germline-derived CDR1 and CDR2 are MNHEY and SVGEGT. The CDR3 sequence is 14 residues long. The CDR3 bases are TGTGCCAGCAGTCTAAGACGGGGGGCCTACGAGCAGTACTTC. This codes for CASSLRRGAYEQYF.

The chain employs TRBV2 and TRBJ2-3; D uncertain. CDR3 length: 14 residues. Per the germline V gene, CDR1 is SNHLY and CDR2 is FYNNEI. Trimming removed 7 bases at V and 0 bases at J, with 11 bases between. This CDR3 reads CASKRQTSTDTQYF. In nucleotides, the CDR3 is TGTGCCAGCAAGAGACAAACTAGCACAGATACGCAGTATTTT.

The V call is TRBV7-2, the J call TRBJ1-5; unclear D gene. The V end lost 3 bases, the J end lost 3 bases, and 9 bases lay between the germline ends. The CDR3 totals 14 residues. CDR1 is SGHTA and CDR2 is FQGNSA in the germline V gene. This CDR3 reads CASSFFGYNQPQHF. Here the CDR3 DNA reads TGTGCCAGCAGCTTCTTCGGATACAATCAGCCCCAGCATTTT.

Written as DNA, the CDR3 is TGTGCCAGCAGCTCACCGCCGCGGGATCGGTACAATGAGCAGTTCTTC. Residues: CASSSPPRDRYNEQFF. The J gene is TRBJ2-1, the V gene TRBV7-6, with D possibly being TRBD2 (6 bases). Germline CDR1 reads SGHVS; CDR2 reads FNYEAQ. With 4 bases removed from V and 4 bases from J, the gap between germline ends came to 17 bases. The CDR3 runs 16 residues.

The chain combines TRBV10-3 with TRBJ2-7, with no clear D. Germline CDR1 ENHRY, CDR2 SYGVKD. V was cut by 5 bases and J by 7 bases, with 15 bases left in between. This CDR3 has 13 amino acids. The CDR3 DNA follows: TGTGCCATCAGTAGCAGAATCGATCTAGAGCAGTACTTC. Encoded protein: CAISSRIDLEQYF.

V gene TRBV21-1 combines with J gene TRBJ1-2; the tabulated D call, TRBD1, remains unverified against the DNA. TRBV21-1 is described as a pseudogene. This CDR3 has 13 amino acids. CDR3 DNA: TGTGCCAGCAGAGCAGGGGCATCCTATGGCTACACCTTC. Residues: CASRAGASYGYTF.

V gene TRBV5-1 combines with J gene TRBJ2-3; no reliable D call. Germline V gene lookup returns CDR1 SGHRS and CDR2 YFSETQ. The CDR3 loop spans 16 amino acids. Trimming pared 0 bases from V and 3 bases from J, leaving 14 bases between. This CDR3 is CASSLEPSTRTDTQYF. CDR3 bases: TGCGCCAGCAGCTTGGAGCCGTCGACTCGTACAGATACGCAGTATTTT.

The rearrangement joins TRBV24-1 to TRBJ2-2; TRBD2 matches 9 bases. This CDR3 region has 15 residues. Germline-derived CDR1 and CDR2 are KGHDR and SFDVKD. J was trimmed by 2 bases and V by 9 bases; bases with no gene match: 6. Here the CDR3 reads CATHAGGPNTGELFF. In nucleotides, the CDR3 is TGTGCCACCCACGCGGGGGGGCCTAACACCGGGGAGCTGTTTTTT.

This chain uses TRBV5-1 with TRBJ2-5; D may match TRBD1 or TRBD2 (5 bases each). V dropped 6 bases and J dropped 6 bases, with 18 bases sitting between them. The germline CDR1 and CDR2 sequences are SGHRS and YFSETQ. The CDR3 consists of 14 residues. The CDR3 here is CASNSQYTGQTQYF. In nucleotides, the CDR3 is TGCGCCAGCAACTCTCAGTACACGGGGCAGACCCAGTACTTC.

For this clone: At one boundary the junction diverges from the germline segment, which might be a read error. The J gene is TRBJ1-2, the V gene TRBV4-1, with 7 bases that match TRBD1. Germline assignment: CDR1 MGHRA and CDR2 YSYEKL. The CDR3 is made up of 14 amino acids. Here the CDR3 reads CASSKDREGYGYTF. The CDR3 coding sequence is TGCGCCAGCAGCAAAGACAGGGAGGGCTATGGCTACACCTTC.

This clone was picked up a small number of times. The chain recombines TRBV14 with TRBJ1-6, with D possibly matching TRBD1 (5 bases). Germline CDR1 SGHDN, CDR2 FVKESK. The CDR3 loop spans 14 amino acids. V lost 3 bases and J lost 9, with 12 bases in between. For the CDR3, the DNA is TGTGCCAGCAGCCAGGGGGGTGTAGGTTCACCCCTCCACTTT. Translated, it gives CASSQGGVGSPLHF.

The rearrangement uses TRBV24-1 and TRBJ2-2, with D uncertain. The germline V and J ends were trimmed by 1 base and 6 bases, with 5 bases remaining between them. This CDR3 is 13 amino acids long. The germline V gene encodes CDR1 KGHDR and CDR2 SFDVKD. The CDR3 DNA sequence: TGTGCCACCAGTGATTTAGGGCCCGGGGAGCTGTTTTTT. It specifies CATSDLGPGELFF.

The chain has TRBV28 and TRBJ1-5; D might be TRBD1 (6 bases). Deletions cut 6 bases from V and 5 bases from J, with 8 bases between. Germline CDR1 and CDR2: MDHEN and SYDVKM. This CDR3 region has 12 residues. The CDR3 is CASRQGYQPQHF. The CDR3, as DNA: TGTGCCAGCAGACAGGGTTATCAGCCCCAGCATTTT.